This T cell receptor (beta chain) comes out of a study of cytomegalovirus exposure and HLA in healthy donors. Study overall: Earlier sequencing of about 179 million T cells yielded under 120 million unique TCR beta sequences. From donors who were HLA-typed, an early data release held approximately 84 million unique TCRs.

With 60 Vbeta and 13 Jbeta primers, the PCR was carried out. The table came from immunoSEQ multiplex PCR; TCRdb's copy has only in-frame clones and leaves some out. The data hold approximately 200,000 clones, with around three quarters observed a single time. Though nominally healthy at sampling, donors likely had unrecorded immune exposures. As for this clone: Its matching antigen is unknown.

Notes on the study in general: Fewer N-insertions (relative to the 666-donor mean) were reportedly seen in an Asian-associated ancestry cluster in a later analysis.

There are 13 residues in the CDR3. Germline V gene sequence: CDR1 SGHRS, CDR2 YFSETQ. Trimming removed 4 bases from V and 3 bases from J, with 10 bases in between. Sequenced sample: PBMCs. This sequence was found in a woman between 18 and 29 years old in good health and CMV-seronegative. The V gene is TRBV5-1, the J gene TRBJ1-2, with D maybe TRBD1 (5 bases). CDR3 sequence (DNA): TGCGCCAGCAGCGCTACAGGAGACTATGGCTACACCTTC. Amino acids: CASSATGDYGYTF.